These 15 T cell receptor beta chains originate from one sample sequenced in a study of blood T cell repertoires in COVID-19. Assay used: immunoSEQ multiplex PCR; TCRdb lists only in-frame clones, some missing. Found here are about 350,000 clones, 89% of them singletons; the top ten hold around 3.9%. Specimen: peripheral blood. The receptor set was obtained from an older woman with COVID-19, enrolled during active disease.

The chain uses TRBV2 and TRBJ2-5, with TRBD2 matching 7 bases. J gave up 1 base and V 2 bases, and 7 bases lay outside the gene matches. The CDR3 is 16 residues long. Germline V gene lookup returns CDR1 SNHLY and CDR2 FYNNEI. CDR3 nucleotides: TGTGCCAGCAGTGAAATTCGCGGGGGAAGCCAAGAGACCCAGTACTTC. It is translated as CASSEIRGGSQETQYF. The full variable domain, completed using reference TRBV2 and TRBJ2-5, is EPEVTQTPSHQVTQMGQEVILRCVPISNHLYFYWYRQILGQKVEFLVSFYNNEISEKSEIFDDQFSVERPDGSNFTLKIRSTKLEDSAMYFCASSEIRGGSQETQYFGPGTRLLVL.

The rearrangement joins TRBV19 to TRBJ2-3, with 7 bases matching TRBD1. Germline V gene lookup returns CDR1 LNHDA and CDR2 SQIVND (reference sequence). V shed 5 bases and J 1 base; nucleotides not matched to a gene: 3. This CDR3 is 14 amino acids long. The CDR3 sequence is CASSRGQGTDTQYF. The CDR3, as DNA: TGTGCCAGTAGTCGAGGACAGGGCACAGATACGCAGTATTTT.

The chain has TRBV6-5 and TRBJ1-5; TRBD1 matches 8 bases. V dropped 7 bases and J dropped 0; count of bases not matched to a gene: 5. The germline CDR1 and CDR2 sequences are MNHEY and SVGAGI. The CDR3 runs to 15 residues. CDR3 in DNA: TGTGCCAGCAACGGACAGGGTAATAGCAATCAGCCCCAGCATTTT. Translation gives CASNGQGNSNQPQHF.

Here the CDR3 DNA reads TGCGCCAGCAGCTTGGCCCAATATAGATCCAACTATGGCTACACCTTC. This encodes CASSLAQYRSNYGYTF. This chain joins TRBV5-1 and TRBJ1-2; D unresolved. Germline V lookup: CDR1 SGHRS, CDR2 YFSETQ. This CDR3 spans 16 amino acids. V was clipped by 0 bases and J by 2 bases, with 14 bases between them. The full variable domain, completed using reference TRBV5-1 and TRBJ1-2, is KAGVTQTPRYLIKTRGQQVTLSCSPISGHRSVSWYQQTPGQGLQFLFEYFSETQRNKGNFPGRFSGRQFSNSRSEMNVSTLELGDSALYLCASSLAQYRSNYGYTFGSGTRLTVV.

The J gene is TRBJ1-2, the V gene TRBV5-1; 9 bases match TRBD1. The trim removed 4 bases at V and 4 bases at J, leaving 5 bases unmatched. From germline, CDR1 is SGHRS and CDR2 YFSETQ. The CDR3 runs to 14 residues. The CDR3 DNA sequence: TGCGCCAGCAGCACCGGACAGGGGAGCTATGGCTACACCTTC. Translated: CASSTGQGSYGYTF.

The chain has TRBV12-3 or TRBV12-4 and TRBJ2-1, with a tentative D call TRBD2 (5 bases). The V gene lost 2 bases and the J gene lost 10 bases, with 9 bases spanning the gap. The CDR3 has 12 residues. The DNA of the CDR3 is TGTGCCAGCAGTTTATGGGGAGTCGAGCAGTTCTTC. It yields the protein CASSLWGVEQFF.

The V call is TRBV2, the J call TRBJ1-1; D is ambiguous. Germline values: CDR1 SNHLY, CDR2 FYNNEI. The V end was cut by 5 bases, the J end by 10 bases, with 14 bases between. The CDR3 loop spans 12 amino acids. The CDR3 DNA follows: TGTGCCAGCAGTAACAGCCCAGACGGAGCTTTCTTT. Translation: CASSNSPDGAFF.

The rearrangement joins TRBV9 to TRBJ2-7, with 11 bases that match TRBD1. The length of the CDR3 is 15 residues. After removal of 4 bases from V and 6 bases from J, the junction contained 9 bases not matched to a gene. Germline CDR1 and CDR2: SGDLS and YYNGEE. The CDR3 DNA reads TGTGCCAGCAGCCCCAGAGGGACAGGGGGTGCCGAGCAGTACTTC. This translates into CASSPRGTGGAEQYF.

This clone has a single count. The V gene is TRBV6-5, the J gene TRBJ1-1; TRBD1 matches at 8 bases. V lost 7 bases and J lost 4; bases outside the gene matches: 5. In germline, CDR1 is MNHEY, CDR2 SVGAGI. The CDR3 spans 13 residues. CDR3 DNA sequence: TGTGCCAGCAAGAAGGACAGGGTCACTGAAGCTTTCTTT. It is translated as CASKKDRVTEAFF.

The chain uses TRBV25-1 and TRBJ1-2, with 10 bases identical to TRBD1. With 2 bases clipped from V and 4 bases from J, the junction kept 7 bases outside the gene matches. CDR3 length: 16 residues. Germline CDR1 is MGHDK and CDR2 is SYGVNS. The chain's CDR3 is CASSEPNGQGVYGYTF. In DNA, the CDR3 is TGTGCCAGCAGTGAACCCAACGGACAGGGGGTCTATGGCTACACCTTC.

The V gene is TRBV28, the J gene TRBJ1-5; 8 nucleotides line up with TRBD1. Germline V gene lookup returns CDR1 MDHEN and CDR2 SYDVKM. V lost 3 bases and J lost 0; bases outside the gene matches: 4. The CDR3 has 16 residues. This CDR3 reads CASSFRQGNSNQPQHF. The CDR3 coding sequence is TGTGCCAGCAGTTTCCGACAGGGGAATAGCAATCAGCCCCAGCATTTT.

This rearrangement joins TRBV2 to TRBJ2-5; possible D gene TRBD2, 6 bases. The CDR3 has 13 residues. CDR1 SNHLY and CDR2 FYNNEI come from the germline V gene. V was cut by 2 bases and J by 5 bases, with 9 bases left in between. The CDR3 protein is CASSEPGEETQYF. Written as DNA, the CDR3 is TGTGCCAGCAGTGAACCGGGGGAGGAGACCCAGTACTTC.

This chain links TRBV18 with TRBJ1-5; the D gene is possibly TRBD1 (5 bases). CDR1 and CDR2 from the germline V gene are KGHSH and LQKENI. Trimming stripped 3 bases from V and 0 bases from J, with 21 bases between. This CDR3 region has 19 residues. The CDR3 DNA is TGTGCCAGCTCACCCTTCGGGACGGGGGGATCTTATAGCAATCAGCCCCAGCATTTT. Translating it yields CASSPFGTGGSYSNQPQHF. The full variable domain, in which reference TRBV18 and TRBJ1-5 provide the parts outside the CDR3, is NAGVMQNPRHLVRRRGQEARLRCSPMKGHSHVYWYRQLPEEGLKFMVYLQKENIIDESGMPKERFSAEFPKEGPSILRIQQVVRGDSAAYFCASSPFGTGGSYSNQPQHFGDGTRLSIL.

The V gene is TRBV3-1 (or the pseudogene TRBV3-2), the J gene TRBJ2-7, with a tentative D call TRBD1 (6 bases). The CDR3 is 13 residues long. V lost 1 base and J lost 7, with 11 bases in between. CDR1 is LGHDT, CDR2 YNNKEL, per germline (reference sequence). CDR3 residues: CASSQGSRGEQYF. In DNA, the CDR3 is TGTGCCAGCAGCCAAGGGTCCAGGGGAGAGCAGTACTTC.

This chain links TRBV28 with TRBJ2-7; the match to TRBD2 covers 11 bases. CDR1 MDHEN and CDR2 SYDVKM come from the germline V gene. The trim removed 3 bases at V and 3 bases at J, leaving 19 bases unmatched. This CDR3 is 20 amino acids long. This CDR3 is CASSFPKTSGASSDYYEQYF. In nucleotides, the CDR3 is TGTGCCAGCAGTTTCCCAAAGACTAGCGGGGCCTCGTCCGACTACTACGAGCAGTACTTC.